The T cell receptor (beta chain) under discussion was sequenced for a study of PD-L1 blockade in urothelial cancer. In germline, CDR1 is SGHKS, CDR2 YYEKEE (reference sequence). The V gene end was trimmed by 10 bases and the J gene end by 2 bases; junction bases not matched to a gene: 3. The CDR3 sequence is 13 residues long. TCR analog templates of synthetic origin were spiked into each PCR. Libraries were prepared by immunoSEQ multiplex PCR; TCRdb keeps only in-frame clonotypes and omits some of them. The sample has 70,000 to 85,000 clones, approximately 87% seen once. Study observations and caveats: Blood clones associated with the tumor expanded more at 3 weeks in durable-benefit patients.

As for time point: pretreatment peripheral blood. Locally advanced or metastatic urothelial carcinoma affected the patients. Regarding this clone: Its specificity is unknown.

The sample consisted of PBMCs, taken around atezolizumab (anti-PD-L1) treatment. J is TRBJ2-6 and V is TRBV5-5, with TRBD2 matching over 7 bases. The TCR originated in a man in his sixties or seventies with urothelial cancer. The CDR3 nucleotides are TGTGCCGTAAGCGGGACTGGGGCCAACGTCCTGACTTTC. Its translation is CAVSGTGANVLTF.